The 19 T cell receptor beta chains listed next were all sequenced from one sample in a study of spatial heterogeneity in lung cancer. Time point given: sample taken at primary tumor resection. Tumor, nontumor lung or frozen PBMC supplied whole RNA, sequenced without sorting. TCRdb used MiXCR to reprocess the 5' RACE reads, holding one entry per CDR3 protein. The sample carries several thousand distinct CDR3 sequences, around 25% recorded once. The sequences come from PBMCs, collected at surgery. The receptors shown here come from a female donor with early-stage non-small cell lung cancer.

This clonotype was seen more than once but under ten times. Being off target in a library aimed at alpha chains, this beta chain has a size of little meaning. The gene calls are TRBV7-2 and TRBJ2-5, with TRBD2 matching 8 bases. The CDR3 contains 13 residues. Germline V gene lookup returns CDR1 SGHTA and CDR2 FQGNSA. V shed 5 bases and J 6 bases; nucleotides not matched to a gene: 5. The CDR3 region is CASSAGSGKTQYF. The CDR3 DNA is TGTGCCAGCAGCGCCGGTAGCGGGAAGACCCAGTACTTC.

This clonotype is categorized as medium-sized. This beta chain is an off-target read within a library intended for alpha chains, so its frequency means little. The rearrangement uses TRBV2 and TRBJ2-4, with 12 positions matching TRBD2. V trimming: 6 bases; J trimming: 5 bases; junction bases outside the gene matches: 11. Looked up from germline, CDR1 is SNHLY and CDR2 is FYNNEI. The CDR3 is made up of 17 amino acids. The CDR3 here is CASRNPRTSGDQNIQYF. The CDR3, as DNA: TGTGCCAGCAGGAATCCTAGGACTAGCGGGGACCAAAACATTCAGTACTTC. Supplemented by reference TRBV2 and TRBJ2-4, the full variable domain reads EPEVTQTPSHQVTQMGQEVILRCVPISNHLYFYWYRQILGQKVEFLVSFYNNEISEKSEIFDDQFSVERPDGSNFTLKIRSTKLEDSAMYFCASRNPRTSGDQNIQYFGAGTRLSVL.

Notes on this clonotype: The library was built for alpha chains, so this beta chain is an off-target read and its size means little. This chain uses TRBV19 with TRBJ2-1, with D possibly TRBD1 on 6 matching bases. The germline gives CDR1 LNHDA, CDR2 SQIVND (reference sequence). This CDR3 spans 14 amino acids. V lost 7 bases to trimming and J lost 3 bases, with 13 bases between them. The CDR3 region has the DNA TGTGCCAGTAAGGCCAGGGGTAGCTACAATGAGCAGTTCTTC. This sequence encodes CASKARGSYNEQFF.

This clonotype has only a few counts. This beta chain is an unintended read in a library built for alpha chains; its size means little. This chain uses TRBV5-4 with TRBJ1-1; D might be TRBD1 (5 bases). V lost 4 bases to trimming and J lost 5 bases, with 6 bases between them. This CDR3 spans 11 amino acids. Germline V gives CDR1 SGHNT, CDR2 YYREEE (reference sequence). The CDR3 spells CASSQGTEAFF. In DNA, the CDR3 is TGTGCCAGCAGCCAGGGAACTGAAGCTTTCTTT.

Of note for this clonotype: Since the library was made to target alpha chains, this beta chain is a stray read and its abundance is not meaningful. J is TRBJ2-1 and V is TRBV14; D uncertain. Trimming took 1 base from V and 12 from J, leaving 16 bases between them. Germline V gene data show CDR1 as SGHDN and CDR2 as FVKESK. The length of the CDR3 is 14 residues. The CDR3 nucleotides are TGTGCCAGCAGCCAAGTAGGGAACCTAGTCGGGCAGTTCTTC. This codes for CASSQVGNLVGQFF.

As for this clonotype: This beta chain is an unintended read in a library built for alpha chains; its size means little. V is TRBV7-2 and J is TRBJ2-5; 9 bases are a match to TRBD2. Trimming cost V 2 bases and J 4 bases; bases outside gene matches: 5. Germline V gives CDR1 SGHTA, CDR2 FQGNSA. This CDR3 has 15 amino acids. For the CDR3, the DNA is TGTGCCAGCAGCTTACAGCGGGGGGCTGGAGAGACCCAGTACTTC. It translates to CASSLQRGAGETQYF.

To note about this clonotype: Because this beta chain is a stray read in a library intended to capture alpha chains, its abundance should not be given much weight. V gene TRBV12-3 or TRBV12-4 combines with J gene TRBJ2-5; 8 bases are shared with TRBD2. V shed 3 bases, J shed 1 base, and the junction held 4 bases outside the gene matches. This CDR3 contains 15 residues. The DNA of the CDR3 is TGTGCCAGCAGTTTCGAGGCGGGGGGCCAAGAGACCCAGTACTTC. Its translation is CASSFEAGGQETQYF.

This clonotype has a handful of counts. The size of this beta chain means little, since it is a stray read in a library made for alpha chains. The chain couples TRBV5-6 to TRBJ2-6; D is undetermined. The CDR3 is 15 residues long. CDR1 SGHDT and CDR2 YYEEEE come from the germline V gene. Trimming took off 0 bases at V and 0 bases at J, with 4 bases between the two ends. CDR3 sequence reads: CASSLGVSGANVLTF. CDR3 DNA: TGTGCCAGCAGCTTGGGGGTCTCTGGGGCCAACGTCCTGACTTTC.

This clonotype is medium-sized (0.01 to 0.1%) by share. Since it is a stray read in a library aimed at alpha chains, this beta chain has a size that is not meaningful. V gene TRBV7-9 combines with J gene TRBJ1-6, with D unresolved. Germline-derived CDR1 and CDR2 are SEHNR and FQNEAQ (reference sequence). V was cut by 1 base and J by 13 bases, with 17 bases left in between. The CDR3 loop spans 15 amino acids. The CDR3 nucleotides read TGTGCCAGCAGCTTAGGTTCGCAGGCCCTCATCCCCCTCCACTTT. This sequence encodes CASSLGSQALIPLHF.

This clonotype is deemed medium-sized. The library was built for alpha chains, so this beta chain is an off-target read and its size means little. The CDR3 DNA reads as TGTGCCAGCAGTGAATGGAAGACAGGGCCTGAAAAACTGTTTTTT. It codes for CASSEWKTGPEKLFF. The V call is TRBV6-1, the J call TRBJ1-4; TRBD1 agrees at 7 bases. The length of the CDR3 is 15 residues. Trimming removed 2 bases from V and 7 bases from J; junction bases left unmatched: 7. Looked up from germline, CDR1 is MNHNS and CDR2 is SASEGT.

As concerns this clonotype: Because the library targeted alpha chains, this beta chain is an off-target read whose size means little. The chain recombines TRBV18 with TRBJ2-7; 12 bases match TRBD2. With 3 bases clipped from V and 4 bases from J, the junction kept 4 bases outside the gene matches. Germline-derived CDR1 and CDR2 are KGHSH and LQKENI. The CDR3 is made up of 15 amino acids. CDR3 nucleotide sequence: TGTGCCAGCTCACCGACTAGCGGGAGTTCATACGAGCAGTACTTC. Amino acids: CASSPTSGSSYEQYF.

This clonotype counts as medium-sized. Within a library made for alpha chains, this beta chain is off target, and its count is uninformative. The V gene is TRBV5-1, the J gene TRBJ2-5, with unresolved D. Trimming pared 0 bases from V and 1 base from J, leaving 13 bases between. The germline V gene has CDR1 SGHRS and CDR2 YFSETQ. The CDR3 runs to 16 residues. CDR3 amino acids: CASSLGWASVQETQYF. For the CDR3, the DNA is TGCGCCAGCAGCTTGGGGTGGGCGTCAGTCCAAGAGACCCAGTACTTC.

This clonotype has only a few counts. Since the library was made to target alpha chains, this beta chain is a stray read and its abundance is not meaningful. The V call is TRBV7-9, the J call TRBJ2-3; possible D gene TRBD2, 5 bases. The CDR3 consists of 14 residues. Trimming shortened V by 2 bases and J by 1 base, and 7 bases separated the two germline ends. Germline values: CDR1 SEHNR, CDR2 FQNEAQ (reference sequence). DNA for the CDR3: TGTGCCAGCAGCTTATCGAGGGGCACAGATACGCAGTATTTT. Protein: CASSLSRGTDTQYF.

This clonotype is classed as medium-sized (0.01 to 0.1%). This beta chain is an unintended read in a library built for alpha chains; its size means little. The rearrangement joins TRBV15 to TRBJ1-4, with D perhaps matching TRBD1 (6 bases). The germline CDR1 and CDR2 sequences are LNHNV and YYDKDF (reference sequence). The CDR3 runs 19 residues. Trimming cost V 5 bases and J 0 bases, with 22 bases left between them. Here the CDR3 DNA reads TGTGCCACCAGCCACCAAGCAGGGGCGCTTCATGCAACTAATGAAAAACTGTTTTTT. It is translated as CATSHQAGALHATNEKLFF.

This clonotype was found a few times. As an off-target read in a library built for alpha chains, this beta chain has a frequency of little significance. The chain couples TRBV19 to TRBJ1-5; D is unclear. The CDR3 extends over 13 amino acids. From germline, CDR1 is LNHDA and CDR2 SQIVND (reference sequence). Trimming stripped 6 bases from V and 4 bases from J, with 10 bases between. CDR3 bases: TGTGCCAGTAGCATGAGAGAGAATCAGCCCCAGCATTTT. It yields the protein CASSMRENQPQHF.

This clonotype is judged medium-sized. Within a library made for alpha chains, this beta chain is off target, and its count is uninformative. The chain employs TRBV4-2 and TRBJ2-2; TRBD2 is a possible D gene (5 bases). The V end lost 2 bases, the J end lost 7 bases, and 14 bases lay between the germline ends. CDR1 is LGHNA, CDR2 YNFKEQ, per germline. CDR3 length: 15 amino acids. The CDR3 region has the DNA TGTGCCAGCAGCCAACTGATCGGGGAAATCGGGGAGCTGTTTTTT. Amino acids: CASSQLIGEIGELFF.

This clonotype was seen only a few times. This beta chain is a stray sequence in a library constructed for alpha chains; its clone size is not meaningful. The chain combines TRBV19 with TRBJ2-1; 11 nucleotides agree with TRBD1. The CDR3 consists of 18 residues. CDR1 is LNHDA, CDR2 SQIVND, per germline (reference sequence). V lost 10 bases, J lost 0 bases, and 14 bases stayed unmatched. CDR3 in DNA: TGTGCCACTGGGGACAGGGGGAAACAGCGGAGCTCCTACAATGAGCAGTTCTTC. Amino acid sequence: CATGDRGKQRSSYNEQFF.

A few counts support this clonotype. This beta chain turned up in a library designed for alpha chains; as an off-target read, its abundance says little. The V gene is TRBV12-3 or TRBV12-4, the J gene TRBJ2-3; D remains unclear. Trimming shortened V by 7 bases and J by 0 bases, and 8 bases separated the two germline ends. CDR3 length equals 13 residues. The CDR3 region is CASTDSSTDTQYF. The CDR3 DNA follows: TGTGCCAGCACTGACTCAAGCACAGATACGCAGTATTTT.

Sample share makes this clonotype medium-sized. The library was prepared for alpha chains; this beta chain is a stray read, so its frequency means little. The rearrangement links TRBV7-2 to TRBJ2-7, with 10 nucleotides matching TRBD2. V shed 3 bases, J shed 7 bases, and the junction held 6 bases outside the gene matches. Germline V gene lookup returns CDR1 SGHTA and CDR2 FQGNSA. This CDR3 is built from 14 residues. The CDR3 nucleotides are TGTGCCAGCAGCTTCACTAGCGGGACCCAAGAGCAGTACTTC. Translation: CASSFTSGTQEQYF.